This T cell receptor (beta chain) was retrieved from a study of blood T cell repertoires in COVID-19. Measured with immunoSEQ multiplex PCR; TCRdb has only the in-frame clones, and not every one. The repertoire has about 200,000 clones, about 88% of them found once; the top ten carry roughly a sixth. Germline V gene data show CDR1 as LNHDA and CDR2 as SQIVND (reference sequence). The germline V and J ends were trimmed by 8 bases and 3 bases, with 13 bases remaining between them. This CDR3 spans 13 amino acids. Seattle researchers signed up patients amid active infection and tracked them longitudinally.

The clonotype comes from a man over 45 with COVID-19, enrolled during active disease. V and J are TRBV19 and TRBJ1-1, with TRBD1 as a possible D gene (6 bases). The sequencing input was peripheral blood. The CDR3 bases are TGTGCCAGTTGTAAAGGACAGCACACTGAAGCTTTCTTT. Translating it yields CASCKGQHTEAFF.